This T cell receptor (beta chain) was observed in a study of T cell responses to AZD1222 COVID-19 vaccine. General study findings and limits: White British ancestry dominated among donors, who included more females, and clonal diversity was possibly underestimated. Vaccine-related CD4 TCRs covered spike, predominating at 160-218 and 743-854.

CDR3 size: 14 residues. CDR1 is MGHRA and CDR2 is YSYEKL in the germline V gene. The V and J ends lost 1 base and 2 bases, in that order; junction bases with no gene match: 2. Sequenced by immunoSEQ multiplex PCR; TCRdb stores in-frame clones only, minus some. The profile shows 100,000 to 150,000 clones, 84% of them singletons. With respect to this clone: Its antigen is not known.

The origin of this receptor is an adult who received the AZD1222 COVID-19 vaccine. The genes are TRBV4-1 and TRBJ2-7, with TRBD1 matching 7 bases. The material sequenced was peripheral blood, taken 28 days after the second AZD1222 dose. CDR3 protein: CASSQGQGAYEQYF. The CDR3 coding sequence is TGCGCCAGCAGCCAAGGTCAGGGGGCCTACGAGCAGTACTTC.